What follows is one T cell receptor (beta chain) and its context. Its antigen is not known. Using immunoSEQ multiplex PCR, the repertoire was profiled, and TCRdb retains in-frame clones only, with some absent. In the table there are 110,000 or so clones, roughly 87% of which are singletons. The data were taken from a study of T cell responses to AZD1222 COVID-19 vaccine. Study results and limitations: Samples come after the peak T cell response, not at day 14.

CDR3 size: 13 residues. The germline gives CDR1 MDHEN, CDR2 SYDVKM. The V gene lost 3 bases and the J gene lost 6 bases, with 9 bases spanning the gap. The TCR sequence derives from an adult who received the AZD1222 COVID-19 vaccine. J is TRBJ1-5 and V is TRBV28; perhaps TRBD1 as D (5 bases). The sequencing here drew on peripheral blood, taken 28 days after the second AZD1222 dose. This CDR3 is CASSLTVSQPQHF. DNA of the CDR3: TGTGCCAGCAGTTTGACAGTCTCTCAGCCCCAGCATTTT.